A selection of T cell receptor beta chains follows, all from one sample in a study of T cells in lung cancer brain metastases. The table came from immunoSEQ multiplex PCR; TCRdb's copy has only in-frame clones and leaves some out. The sample has about 2,000 clones; roughly 91% are singletons. Specimen: tumor tissue from a brain metastasis. The receptors were gathered from a woman in her 50s with non-small cell lung cancer that had spread to the brain. CDR3s include the opening cysteine and the closing phenylalanine or tryptophan. D genes are given only for firm matches. Clone size is shown for a subset of rows, as once, few, many or a class of expanded clone.

TRBJ2-3 | TRBV4-1 | TRBD2 | NA | CASSPPGLAALNTQYF | TGCGCCAGCAGCCCGCCGGGACTAGCTGCCTTGAATACGCAGTATTTT
TRBJ1-4 | TRBV18 | NA | NA | CASSPRAGSTNEKLFF | TGTGCCAGCTCCCCTAGGGCCGGATCGACTAATGAAAAACTGTTTTTT
TRBJ1-2 | TRBV19 | NA | NA | CASYPTDNYGYTF | TGTGCCAGTTACCCAACTGATAACTATGGCTACACCTTC
TRBJ2-7 | TRBV5-6 | NA | NA | CASSRTWSSYEQYF | TGTGCCAGCAGTAGGACTTGGAGCTCCTACGAGCAGTACTTC
TRBJ1-4 | TRBV5-1 | NA | NA | CASSPTGIREKLFF | TGCGCCAGCAGCCCCACAGGGATACGTGAAAAACTGTTTTTT
TRBJ1-1 | TRBV5-1 | NA | NA | CASSLGLTDKMNTEAFF | TGCGCCAGCAGCTTGGGTCTGACAGACAAAATGAACACTGAAGCTTTCTTT
TRBJ1-1 | TRBV30 | NA | NA | CAWKDEGAAFF | TGTGCCTGGAAGGATGAGGGCGCGGCTTTCTTT
TRBJ2-3 | TRBV2 | TRBD2 | NA | CASSPGLAGTDTQYF | TGTGCCAGCAGTCCAGGACTAGCGGGAACAGATACGCAGTATTTT
TRBJ1-5 | TRBV7-2 | TRBD1 | NA | CASSLGTGQPSNQPQHF | TGTGCCAGCAGCTTAGGCACGGGACAGCCTTCCAATCAGCCCCAGCATTTT
TRBJ1-1 | TRBV7-8 | NA | NA | CASSLVSGNTEAFF | TGTGCCAGCAGCTTAGTGTCAGGGAACACTGAAGCTTTCTTT
TRBJ2-7 | TRBV30 | NA | NA | CAWGGSEQYF | TGTGCCTGGGGAGGAAGCGAGCAGTACTTC
TRBJ2-3 | TRBV2 | NA | NA | CASCLGTLPTDTQYF | TGTGCCAGCTGCCTGGGGACCCTACCCACAGATACGCAGTATTTT
TRBJ1-2 | TRBV2 | NA | NA | CASSYSASYGYTF | TGTGCCAGCAGTTACTCAGCCTCCTATGGCTACACCTTC
TRBJ1-2 | TRBV5-6 | TRBD1 | NA | CASSLQGNYGYTF | TGTGCCAGCAGCTTACAGGGGAACTATGGCTACACCTTC
TRBJ2-3 | TRBV4-2 | NA | few | CASSQEKGDTQYF | TGTGCCAGCAGCCAAGAGAAGGGAGATACGCAGTATTTT
TRBJ2-3 | TRBV5-6 | TRBD2 | NA | CASSSASGGPLDTQYF | TGTGCCAGCAGCTCCGCTAGCGGGGGCCCATTAGATACGCAGTATTTT
TRBJ2-5 | TRBV11-3 | TRBD2 | NA | CASSSGLAGAEETQYF | TGTGCCAGCAGCTCGGGACTAGCGGGAGCTGAGGAGACCCAGTACTTC
TRBJ1-3 | TRBV9 | NA | NA | CASSPSRGYSGNTIYF | TGTGCCAGCAGCCCCTCGAGGGGGTACTCTGGAAACACCATATATTTT
TRBJ1-1 | TRBV30 | TRBD1 | NA | CAWSLQGAGDNTEAFF | TGTGCCTGGAGCCTACAGGGGGCCGGGGATAACACTGAAGCTTTCTTT
TRBJ2-7 | TRBV5-1 | TRBD2 | NA | CASSPVTSGGAYEQYF | TGCGCCAGCAGCCCGGTGACTAGCGGGGGCGCCTACGAGCAGTACTTC
TRBJ2-2 | TRBV6-5 | NA | NA | CASSYFGELFF | TGTGCCAGCAGTTACTTCGGGGAGCTGTTTTTT
TRBJ1-5 | TRBV7-6 | NA | NA | CASSLDRTGPQHF | TGTGCCAGCAGCTTAGACAGAACGGGGCCCCAGCATTTT
TRBJ2-6 | TRBV9 | TRBD1 | few | CASSTPGGNPTF | TGTGCCAGCAGCACCCCAGGGGGTAACCCGACTTTC
TRBJ2-6 | TRBV28 | TRBD1 | NA | CASSPGGAGANVLTF | TGTGCCAGCAGTCCAGGGGGTGCTGGGGCCAACGTCCTGACTTTC
TRBJ1-5 | TRBV30 | NA | NA | CAWSVGGGSNQPQHF | TGTGCCTGGAGTGTTGGAGGTGGGAGCAATCAGCCCCAGCATTTT
TRBJ2-5 | TRBV6-5 | NA | once | CASSAGRSPQETQYF | TGTGCCAGCAGTGCGGGACGAAGCCCCCAAGAGACCCAGTACTTC
TRBJ1-1 | TRBV19 | NA | NA | CASSPGPNTEAFF | TGTGCCAGTAGTCCCGGCCCGAACACTGAAGCTTTCTTT
TRBJ1-1 | TRBV7-8 | NA | NA | CASSLQGQNTEAFF | TGTGCCAGCAGCTTACAGGGTCAGAACACTGAAGCTTTCTTT
TRBJ2-7 | TRBV11-2 | NA | NA | CASSPGQLQYF | TGTGCCAGCAGCCCCGGACAGCTACAGTACTTC
TRBJ2-5 | TRBV28 | NA | NA | CASSLLGKTQYF | TGTGCCAGCAGTCTCCTCGGGAAGACCCAGTACTTC
TRBJ2-2 | TRBV6-5 | NA | NA | CASSYSVPTFGGELFF | TGTGCCAGCAGTTACTCTGTCCCGACGTTTGGTGGGGAGCTGTTTTTT
TRBJ2-1 | TRBV6-5 | NA | NA | CASSQGREQFF | TGTGCCAGCAGCCAGGGACGGGAGCAGTTCTTC
TRBJ1-2 | TRBV19 | NA | NA | CASRQVYGYTF | TGTGCCAGTAGACAGGTCTACGGCTACACCTTC
TRBJ2-1 | TRBV4-2 | TRBD2 | NA | CASSQSPGLAEYNEQFF | TGTGCCAGCAGCCAAAGCCCTGGACTAGCGGAATACAATGAGCAGTTCTTC
TRBJ1-3 | TRBV11-2 | NA | NA | CASSLRGGLGNTIYF | TGTGCCAGCAGCTTACGCGGGGGGCTTGGAAACACCATATATTTT
TRBJ1-3 | TRBV19 | NA | NA | CASWRLRVLAGNTIYF | TGTGCATCCTGGAGGTTGAGGGTTCTTGCGGGAAACACCATATATTTT
TRBJ2-2 | TRBV5-4 | NA | NA | CASSNGAERVTGELFF | TGTGCCAGCAGCAATGGGGCCGAGCGGGTCACCGGGGAGCTGTTTTTT
TRBJ2-2 | TRBV28 | NA | NA | CASSLQGTGELFF | TGTGCCAGCAGTTTACAGGGGACCGGGGAGCTGTTTTTT
TRBJ1-2 | TRBV15 | NA | NA | CATSRDGGALGYTF | TGTGCCACCAGCAGAGATGGGGGGGCGCTTGGCTACACCTTC
TRBJ2-3 | TRBV5-1 | TRBD2 | few | CASSPGGTDTQYF | TGCGCCAGCAGCCCCGGGGGGACAGATACGCAGTATTTT
TRBJ1-5 | TRBV2 | NA | once | CASSEWGGGNQPQHF | TGTGCCAGCAGTGAATGGGGAGGGGGCAATCAGCCCCAGCATTTT
TRBJ1-1 | TRBV5-1 | TRBD1 | NA | CASSWGQYTEAFF | TGCGCCAGCAGCTGGGGACAGTACACTGAAGCTTTCTTT
TRBJ1-1 | TRBV12-5 | NA | NA | CASGPSSDTEAFF | TGTGCTAGTGGTCCCTCTTCCGACACTGAAGCTTTCTTT
TRBJ2-3 | TRBV7-2 | NA | NA | CASGDRALLGDTQYF | TGTGCCAGCGGGGATAGGGCCTTGTTGGGAGATACGCAGTATTTT
TRBJ1-1 | TRBV5-6 | NA | NA | CASSWEYTEAFF | TGTGCCAGCAGCTGGGAGTACACTGAAGCTTTCTTT